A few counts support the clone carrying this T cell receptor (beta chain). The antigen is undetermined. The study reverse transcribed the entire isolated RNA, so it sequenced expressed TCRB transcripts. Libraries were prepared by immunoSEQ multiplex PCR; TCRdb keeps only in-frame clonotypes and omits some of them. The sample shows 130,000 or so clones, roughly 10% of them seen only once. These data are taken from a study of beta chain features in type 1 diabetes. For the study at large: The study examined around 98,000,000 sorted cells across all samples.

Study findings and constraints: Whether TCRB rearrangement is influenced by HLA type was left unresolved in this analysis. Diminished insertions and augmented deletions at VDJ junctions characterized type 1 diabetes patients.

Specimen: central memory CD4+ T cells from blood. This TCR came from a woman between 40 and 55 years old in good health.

This chain's CDR3 is CASSLEAGGGSYTF. Here the CDR3 DNA reads TGTGCCAGCAGCTTAGAGGCGGGGGGCGGGAGCTACACCTTC. The genes are TRBV7-9 and TRBJ1-2; a weak D match, TRBD1 (6 bases). Germline lookup yields CDR1 SEHNR and CDR2 FQNEAQ (reference sequence). The CDR3 runs 14 residues. Trimming left V 1 base short and J 9 bases short, with 15 bases between.